This T cell receptor beta chain derives from a study of OX40 agonist ivuxolimab in advanced cancers. Study at large: Dose-escalation subjects each had hepatocellular carcinoma, melanoma, renal cell or head and neck cancer. The eligibility criteria allowed prior anti-PD-1, anti-PD-L1 or anti-CTLA-4 therapy, and approximately 38% had some. Points from the study as a whole: Among the lowest peripheral clonal expansion occurred in 0.1-3.0 mg/kg partial responders.

The protocol was immunoSEQ multiplex PCR, while the TCRdb copy is restricted to in-frame clones and leaves out a portion. This table holds 50,000 to 55,000 clones, 70% to 90% found once. Of note for this clone: Its antigen is undetermined.

The material sequenced was CD4+ or CD8+ T cells sorted from blood, taken in a trial of the OX40 agonist ivuxolimab. The sequence derives from an adult with an advanced solid tumor such as melanoma, head and neck, liver or kidney cancer.

The DNA for the CDR3 is TGTGCCAGCAGCCCCGCAGAGGGTGGAGGTTTGGCTAATGAAAAACTGTTTTTT. Translated, it gives CASSPAEGGGLANEKLFF. The chain joins TRBV4-2 to TRBJ1-4; D gene ambiguous. The V gene lost 4 bases and the J gene lost 3 bases, with 21 bases spanning the gap. This CDR3 has 18 amino acids. In germline, CDR1 is LGHNA, CDR2 YNFKEQ.